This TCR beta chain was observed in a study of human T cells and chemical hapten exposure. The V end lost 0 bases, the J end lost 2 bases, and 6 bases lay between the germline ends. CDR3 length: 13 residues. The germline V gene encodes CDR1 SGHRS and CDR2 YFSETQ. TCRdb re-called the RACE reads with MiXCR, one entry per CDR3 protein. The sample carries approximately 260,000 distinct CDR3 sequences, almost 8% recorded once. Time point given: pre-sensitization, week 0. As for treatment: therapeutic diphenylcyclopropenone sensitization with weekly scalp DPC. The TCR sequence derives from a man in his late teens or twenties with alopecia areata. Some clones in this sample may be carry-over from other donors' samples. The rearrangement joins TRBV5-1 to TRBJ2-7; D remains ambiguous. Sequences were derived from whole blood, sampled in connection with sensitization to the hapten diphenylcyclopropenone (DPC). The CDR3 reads CASSLEAAYEQYF. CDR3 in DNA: TGCGCCAGCAGCTTGGAGGCAGCCTACGAGCAGTACTTC.